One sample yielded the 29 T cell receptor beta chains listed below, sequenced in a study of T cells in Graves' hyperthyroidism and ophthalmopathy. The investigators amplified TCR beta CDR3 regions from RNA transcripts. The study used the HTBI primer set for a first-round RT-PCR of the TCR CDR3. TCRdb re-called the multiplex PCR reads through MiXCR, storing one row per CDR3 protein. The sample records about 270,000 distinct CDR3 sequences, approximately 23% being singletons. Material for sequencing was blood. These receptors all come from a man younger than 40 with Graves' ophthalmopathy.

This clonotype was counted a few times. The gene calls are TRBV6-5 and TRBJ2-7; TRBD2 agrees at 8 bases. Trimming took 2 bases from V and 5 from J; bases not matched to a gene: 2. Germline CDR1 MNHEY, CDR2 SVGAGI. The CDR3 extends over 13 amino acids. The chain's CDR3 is CASSYQRGNEQYF. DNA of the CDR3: TGTGCCAGCAGTTACCAGCGGGGGAACGAGCAGTACTTC.

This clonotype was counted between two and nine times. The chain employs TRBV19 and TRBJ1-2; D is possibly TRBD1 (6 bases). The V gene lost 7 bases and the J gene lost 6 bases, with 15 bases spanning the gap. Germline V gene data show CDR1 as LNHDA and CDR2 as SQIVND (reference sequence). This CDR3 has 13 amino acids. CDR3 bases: TGTGCCAGTACTCCCCAGGACAGAGATGGCTACACCTTC. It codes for CASTPQDRDGYTF.

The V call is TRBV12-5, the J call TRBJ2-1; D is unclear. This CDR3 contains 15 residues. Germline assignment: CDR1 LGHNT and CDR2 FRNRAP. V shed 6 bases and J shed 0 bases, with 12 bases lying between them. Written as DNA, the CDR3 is TGTGCTAGTGGCCGGATTTCACGCTCCTACAATGAGCAGTTCTTC. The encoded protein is CASGRISRSYNEQFF.

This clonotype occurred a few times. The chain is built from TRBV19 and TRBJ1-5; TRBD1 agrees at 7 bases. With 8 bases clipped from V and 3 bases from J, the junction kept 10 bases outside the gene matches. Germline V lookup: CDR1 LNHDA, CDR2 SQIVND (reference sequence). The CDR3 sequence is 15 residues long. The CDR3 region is CASSLSGTVNQPQHF. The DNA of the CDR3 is TGTGCCAGTTCGCTATCCGGGACAGTCAATCAGCCCCAGCATTTT.

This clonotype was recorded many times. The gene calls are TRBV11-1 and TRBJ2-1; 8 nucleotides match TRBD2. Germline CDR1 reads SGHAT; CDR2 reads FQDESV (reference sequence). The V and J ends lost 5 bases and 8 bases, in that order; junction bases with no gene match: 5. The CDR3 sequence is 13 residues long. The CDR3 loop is CASSPGLADEQFF. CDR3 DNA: TGTGCCAGCAGCCCCGGACTAGCCGATGAGCAGTTCTTC.

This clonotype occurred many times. The CDR3 here is CATRDGLWEQYF. In DNA, the CDR3 is TGTGCCACGAGGGACGGCTTGTGGGAGCAGTACTTC. The chain uses TRBV24-1 and TRBJ2-7; TRBD1 or TRBD2 may be the D gene (5 bases each). Germline V lookup: CDR1 KGHDR, CDR2 SFDVKD. The germline V and J ends were trimmed by 10 bases and 7 bases, with 16 bases remaining between them. The CDR3 spans 12 residues.

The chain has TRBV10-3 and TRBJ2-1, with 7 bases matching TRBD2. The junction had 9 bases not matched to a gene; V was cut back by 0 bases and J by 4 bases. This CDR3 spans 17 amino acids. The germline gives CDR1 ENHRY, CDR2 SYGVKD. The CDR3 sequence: CAISESMASGDYNEQFF. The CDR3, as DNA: TGTGCCATCAGTGAGTCGATGGCTAGCGGCGATTACAATGAGCAGTTCTTC.

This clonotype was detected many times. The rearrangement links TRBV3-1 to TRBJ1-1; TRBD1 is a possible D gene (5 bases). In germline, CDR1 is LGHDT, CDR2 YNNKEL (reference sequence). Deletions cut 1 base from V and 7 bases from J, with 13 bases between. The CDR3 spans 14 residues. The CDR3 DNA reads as TGTGCCAGCAGCCAAGTACCGGACATTCGTGAAGCTTTCTTT. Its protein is CASSQVPDIREAFF.

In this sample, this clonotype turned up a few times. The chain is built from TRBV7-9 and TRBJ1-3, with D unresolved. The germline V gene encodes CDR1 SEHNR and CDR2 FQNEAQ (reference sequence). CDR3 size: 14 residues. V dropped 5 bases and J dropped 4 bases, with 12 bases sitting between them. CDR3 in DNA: TGTGCCAGCAGCCATGGAAGCTCCGGAAACACCATATATTTT. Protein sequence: CASSHGSSGNTIYF.

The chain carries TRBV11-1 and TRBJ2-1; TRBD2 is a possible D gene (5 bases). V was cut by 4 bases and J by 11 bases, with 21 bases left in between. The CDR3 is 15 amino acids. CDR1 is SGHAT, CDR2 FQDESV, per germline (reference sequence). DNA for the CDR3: TGTGCCAGCAGCTCTAGGTGGGAGTTGAATCTTAAGCAGTTCTTC. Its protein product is CASSSRWELNLKQFF.

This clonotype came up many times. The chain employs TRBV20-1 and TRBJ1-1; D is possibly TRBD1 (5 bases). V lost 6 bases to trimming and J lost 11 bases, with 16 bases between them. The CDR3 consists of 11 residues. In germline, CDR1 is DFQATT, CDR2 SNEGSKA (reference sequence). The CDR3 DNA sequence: TGCAGTGCCAGGGACGGGCCATGGGCTTTCTTT. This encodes CSARDGPWAFF.

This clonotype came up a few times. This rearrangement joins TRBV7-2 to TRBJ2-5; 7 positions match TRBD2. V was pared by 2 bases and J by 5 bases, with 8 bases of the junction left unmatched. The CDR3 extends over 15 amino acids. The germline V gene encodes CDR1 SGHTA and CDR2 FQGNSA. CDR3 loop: CASSLRNGRLETQYF. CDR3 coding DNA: TGTGCCAGCAGCTTAAGGAACGGGAGGTTGGAGACCCAGTACTTC. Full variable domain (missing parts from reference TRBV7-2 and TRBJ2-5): GAGVSQSPSNKVTEKGKDVELRCDPISGHTALYWYRQSLGQGLEFLIYFQGNSAPDKSGLPSDRFSAERTGGSVSTLTIQRTQQEDSAVYLCASSLRNGRLETQYFGPGTRLLVL.

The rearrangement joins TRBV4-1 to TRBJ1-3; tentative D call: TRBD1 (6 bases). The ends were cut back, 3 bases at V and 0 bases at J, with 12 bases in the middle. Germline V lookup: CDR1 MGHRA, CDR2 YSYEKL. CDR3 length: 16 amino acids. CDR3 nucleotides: TGCGCCAGCAGCCACGTCAGGGGATACTCTGGAAACACCATATATTTT. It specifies CASSHVRGYSGNTIYF.

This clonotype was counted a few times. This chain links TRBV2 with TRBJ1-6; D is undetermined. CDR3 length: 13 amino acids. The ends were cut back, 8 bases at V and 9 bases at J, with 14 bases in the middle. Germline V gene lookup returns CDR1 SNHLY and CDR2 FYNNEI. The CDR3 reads CASQGPPGSPLHF. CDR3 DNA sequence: TGTGCCAGCCAAGGACCGCCGGGTTCACCCCTCCACTTT.

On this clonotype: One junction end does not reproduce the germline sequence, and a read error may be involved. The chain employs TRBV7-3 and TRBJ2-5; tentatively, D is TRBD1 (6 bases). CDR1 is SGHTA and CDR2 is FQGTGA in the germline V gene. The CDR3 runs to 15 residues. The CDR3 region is CATQGPERTQGTQYF. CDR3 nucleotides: TGTGCCACCCAGGGGCCGGAACGGACCCAAGGGACCCAGTACTTC.

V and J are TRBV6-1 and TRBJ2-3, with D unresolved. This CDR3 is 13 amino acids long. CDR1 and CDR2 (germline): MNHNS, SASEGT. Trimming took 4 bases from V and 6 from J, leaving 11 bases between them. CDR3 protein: CASSVVFSDTQYF. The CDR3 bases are TGTGCCAGCAGTGTCGTCTTCTCGGATACGCAGTATTTT.

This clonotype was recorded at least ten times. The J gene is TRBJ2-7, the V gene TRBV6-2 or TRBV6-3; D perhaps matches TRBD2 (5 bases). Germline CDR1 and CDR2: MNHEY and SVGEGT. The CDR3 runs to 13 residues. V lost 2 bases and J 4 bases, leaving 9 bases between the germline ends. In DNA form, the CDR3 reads TGTGCCAGCAGTTACCCGGACTTGTACGAGCAGTACTTC. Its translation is CASSYPDLYEQYF.

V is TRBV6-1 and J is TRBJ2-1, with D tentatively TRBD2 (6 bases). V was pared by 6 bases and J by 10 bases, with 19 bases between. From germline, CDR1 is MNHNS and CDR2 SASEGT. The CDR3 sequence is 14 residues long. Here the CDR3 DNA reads TGTGCCAGCAGCGGGAGTGTGGAAGTCGACGAGCAGTTCTTC. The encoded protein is CASSGSVEVDEQFF.

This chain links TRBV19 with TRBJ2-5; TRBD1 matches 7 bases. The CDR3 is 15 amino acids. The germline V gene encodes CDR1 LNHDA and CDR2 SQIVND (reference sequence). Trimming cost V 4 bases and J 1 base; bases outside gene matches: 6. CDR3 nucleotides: TGTGCCAGTAGTACTCCGGGACAGCCCCAAGAGACCCAGTACTTC. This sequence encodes CASSTPGQPQETQYF.

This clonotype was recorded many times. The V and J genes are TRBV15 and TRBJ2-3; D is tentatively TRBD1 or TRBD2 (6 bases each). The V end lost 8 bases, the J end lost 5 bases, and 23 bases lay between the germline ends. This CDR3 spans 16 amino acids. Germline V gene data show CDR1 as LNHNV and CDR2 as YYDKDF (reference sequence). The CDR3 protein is CATAAGHRTGKDTQYF. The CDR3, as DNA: TGTGCCACCGCTGCGGGGCACCGTACAGGGAAAGATACGCAGTATTTT. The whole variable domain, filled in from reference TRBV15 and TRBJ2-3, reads DAMVIQNPRYQVTQFGKPVTLSCSQTLNHNVMYWYQQKSSQAPKLLFHYYDKDFNNEADTPDNFQSRRPNTSFCFLDIRSPGLGDTAMYLCATAAGHRTGKDTQYFGPGTRLTVL.

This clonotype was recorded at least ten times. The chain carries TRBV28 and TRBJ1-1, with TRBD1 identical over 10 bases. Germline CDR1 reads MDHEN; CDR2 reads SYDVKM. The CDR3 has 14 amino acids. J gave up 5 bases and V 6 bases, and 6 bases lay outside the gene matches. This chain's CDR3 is CASRAGTGVTEAFF. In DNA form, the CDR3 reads TGTGCCAGCAGAGCCGGGACAGGGGTGACTGAAGCTTTCTTT.

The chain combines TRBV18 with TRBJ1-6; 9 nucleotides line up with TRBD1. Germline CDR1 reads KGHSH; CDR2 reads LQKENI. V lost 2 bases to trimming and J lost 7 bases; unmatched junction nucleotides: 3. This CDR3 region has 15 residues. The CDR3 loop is CASSPFGQGNSPLHF. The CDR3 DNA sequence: TGTGCCAGCTCACCATTCGGACAGGGGAATTCACCCCTCCACTTT.

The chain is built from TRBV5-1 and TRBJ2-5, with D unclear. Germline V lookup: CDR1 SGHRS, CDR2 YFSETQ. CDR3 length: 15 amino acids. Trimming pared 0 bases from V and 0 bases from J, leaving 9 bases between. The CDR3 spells CASSLGLTDQETQYF. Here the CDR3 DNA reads TGCGCCAGCAGCTTGGGGCTAACAGACCAAGAGACCCAGTACTTC.

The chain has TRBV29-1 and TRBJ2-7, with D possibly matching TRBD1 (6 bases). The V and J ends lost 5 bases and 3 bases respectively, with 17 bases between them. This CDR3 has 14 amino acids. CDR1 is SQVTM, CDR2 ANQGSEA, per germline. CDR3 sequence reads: CSVRVTGDIYEQYF. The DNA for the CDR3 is TGCAGCGTTCGAGTGACAGGAGATATCTACGAGCAGTACTTC.

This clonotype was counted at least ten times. In DNA, the CDR3 is TGTGCCAGCAGTTTTTCGGTATCCTACGAGCAGTACTTC. Protein: CASSFSVSYEQYF. The chain employs TRBV28 and TRBJ2-7, with D unclear. The CDR3 extends over 13 amino acids. The V gene's germline CDR1 is MDHEN and CDR2 SYDVKM. Trimming left V 3 bases short and J 1 base short, with 7 bases between.

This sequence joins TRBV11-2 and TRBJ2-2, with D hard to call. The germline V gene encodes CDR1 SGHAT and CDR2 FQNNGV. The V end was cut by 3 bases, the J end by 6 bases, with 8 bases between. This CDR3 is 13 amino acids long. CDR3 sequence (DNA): TGTGCCAGCAGCTTCAGAAGATCCGGGGAGCTGTTTTTT. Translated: CASSFRRSGELFF.

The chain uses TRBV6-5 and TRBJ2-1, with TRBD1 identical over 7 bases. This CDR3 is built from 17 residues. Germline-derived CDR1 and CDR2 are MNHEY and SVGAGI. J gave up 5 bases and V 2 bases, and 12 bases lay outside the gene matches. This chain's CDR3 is CASSYNTRQGRDNEQFF. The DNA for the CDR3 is TGTGCCAGCAGTTACAACACGCGACAGGGTCGGGACAATGAGCAGTTCTTC.

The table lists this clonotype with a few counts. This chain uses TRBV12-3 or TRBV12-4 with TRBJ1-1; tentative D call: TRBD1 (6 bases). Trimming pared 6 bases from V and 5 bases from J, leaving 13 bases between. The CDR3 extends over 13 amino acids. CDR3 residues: CASRGTTRTEAFF. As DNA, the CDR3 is TGTGCCAGCAGGGGGACAACTCGGACTGAAGCTTTCTTT.

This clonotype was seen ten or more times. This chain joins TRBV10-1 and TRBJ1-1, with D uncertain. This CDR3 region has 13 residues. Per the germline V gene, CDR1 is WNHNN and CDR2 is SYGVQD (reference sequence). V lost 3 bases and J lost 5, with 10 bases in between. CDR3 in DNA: TGCGCCAGCAGTGAAGAAGGCCCTACTGAAGCTTTCTTT. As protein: CASSEEGPTEAFF.